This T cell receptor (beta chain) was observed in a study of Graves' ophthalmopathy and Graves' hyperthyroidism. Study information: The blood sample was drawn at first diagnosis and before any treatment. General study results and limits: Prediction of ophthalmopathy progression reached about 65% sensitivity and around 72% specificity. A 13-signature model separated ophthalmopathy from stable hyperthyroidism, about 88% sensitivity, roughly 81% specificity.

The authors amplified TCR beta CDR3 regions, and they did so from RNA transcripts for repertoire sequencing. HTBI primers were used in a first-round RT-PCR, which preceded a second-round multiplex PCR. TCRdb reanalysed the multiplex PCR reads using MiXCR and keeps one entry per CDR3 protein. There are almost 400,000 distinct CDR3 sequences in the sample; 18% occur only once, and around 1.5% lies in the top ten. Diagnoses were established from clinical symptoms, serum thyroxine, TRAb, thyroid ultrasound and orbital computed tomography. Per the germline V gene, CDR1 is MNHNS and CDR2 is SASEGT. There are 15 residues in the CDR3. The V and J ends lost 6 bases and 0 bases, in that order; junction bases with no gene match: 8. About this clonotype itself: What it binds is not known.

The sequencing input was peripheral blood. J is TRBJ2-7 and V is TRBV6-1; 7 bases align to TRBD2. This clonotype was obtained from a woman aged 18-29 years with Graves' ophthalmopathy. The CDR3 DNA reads TGTGCCAGCAGAGGACTAGTCCGGAGCTCCTACGAGCAGTACTTC. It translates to CASRGLVRSSYEQYF.